This T cell receptor beta chain originates from a study of memory CD4+ T cells and cytomegalovirus serostatus. Across the study: Donors were healthy Belgian adults, about ten CMV seropositive and about two dozen seronegative. Findings of the study overall: Suggested: most of the CMV-linked TCR signature lies in CD4+ memory cells. Repertoires predicted CMV serostatus with median bootstrapped AUC of about 0.96.

Single viable CD3+CD4+CD8-CD45RO+ cells were sorted as the memory CD4+ T cells. There are 16 residues in the CDR3. The germline V gene encodes CDR1 MNHNY and CDR2 SVGAGI (reference sequence). Deletions cut 6 bases from V and 1 base from J, with 13 bases between. Original methodology: Out-of-frame sequences were removed, leaving about 2.2 million distinct TCRbeta sequences. Only in-frame clones appear in the TCRdb table, and some are missing; sequencing was by immunoSEQ multiplex PCR. V and J calls and clone size are copied from that table; D and trimming were computed from the DNA. The sample records tens of thousands of clones, roughly three quarters being singletons. On this clone itself: No antigen is known for it.

This sequence was found in an adult in good health and CMV-seronegative. Sample: memory CD4+ T cells from blood. V gene TRBV6-6 combines with J gene TRBJ2-6; D unclear. In DNA, the CDR3 is TGTGCCAGCAGGCGCACCGAAGGTTCTGGGGCCAACGTCCTGACTTTC. Its protein is CASRRTEGSGANVLTF.